This T cell receptor (beta chain) was recovered during a study of pediatric ulcerative colitis. Libraries were prepared by immunoSEQ multiplex PCR; TCRdb keeps only in-frame clonotypes and omits some of them. The sample holds 30,000 or so clones, roughly four fifths seen once. The V gene's germline CDR1 is LGHNA and CDR2 YSLEER. The CDR3 covers 15 residues. Trimming removed 0 bases at V and 0 bases at J, with 8 bases between. Sequencing input: blood. The chain links TRBV4-3 to TRBJ1-2; no reliable D call. The sequence was obtained from a boy under 18 with severe ulcerative colitis. The chain's CDR3 is CASSQEPGANYGYTF. The CDR3 nucleotides read TGCGCCAGCAGCCAAGAACCAGGAGCTAACTATGGCTACACCTTC.